The 22 T cell receptor beta chains below all came from one sample that was sequenced in a study of blood T cell repertoires in COVID-19. Method: immunoSEQ multiplex PCR; TCRdb's copy keeps in-frame clones and lacks some. The sample has just over 350,000 clones, less than 90% seen once. Sequences were obtained from PBMCs or T cells enriched from blood (not recorded which). Receptor source: a woman aged 30 to 39 who had recovered from COVID-19.

Here the CDR3 reads CASSLQGRTEAFF. The CDR3 coding sequence is TGTGCCAGCAGCTTACAGGGTCGGACTGAAGCTTTCTTT. The V call is TRBV7-3, the J call TRBJ1-1; maybe TRBD1 (5 bases). CDR1 is SGHTA and CDR2 is FQGTGA in the germline V gene. This CDR3 comprises 13 residues. V shed 2 bases and J shed 5 bases, with 9 bases lying between them.

The chain carries TRBV9 and TRBJ2-7, with 7 bases aligning to TRBD1. J was trimmed by 5 bases and V by 3 bases; bases with no gene match: 8. The CDR3 totals 14 residues. Germline V CDR1 and CDR2: SGDLS, YYNGEE. The CDR3 DNA reads as TGTGCCAGCAGCGCACAGGGGACCCTCAACGAGCAGTACTTC. Translation gives CASSAQGTLNEQYF.

This chain connects TRBV28 to TRBJ1-2; 10 bases agree with TRBD1. This CDR3 is built from 14 residues. CDR1 and CDR2 (germline): MDHEN, SYDVKM. The junction had 4 bases not matched to a gene; V was cut back by 5 bases and J by 4 bases. DNA of the CDR3: TGTGCCAGCAGTGGCGGACAGGGGGTCTATGGCTACACCTTC. It yields the protein CASSGGQGVYGYTF.

This clone was picked up a small number of times. The rearrangement links TRBV27 to TRBJ1-2; possible D gene TRBD1, 6 bases. The CDR3 spans 16 residues. Germline V gene lookup returns CDR1 MNHEY and CDR2 SMNVEV (reference sequence). With 5 bases removed from V and 12 bases from J, the gap between germline ends came to 28 bases. The CDR3 here is CASSKNSGLGARSHTF. CDR3 sequence (DNA): TGTGCCAGCAGTAAAAATTCGGGTTTGGGGGCTCGAAGTCACACCTTC.

This clone was observed a handful of times. The V and J genes are TRBV5-4 and TRBJ2-7; the match to TRBD2 covers 14 bases. The CDR3 is made up of 17 amino acids. The junction had 6 bases not matched to a gene; V was cut back by 4 bases and J by 0 bases. Germline V lookup: CDR1 SGHNT, CDR2 YYREEE (reference sequence). The CDR3, as DNA: TGTGCCAGCAGCCCCGGACTAGCGGGAGGTTCCTCCTACGAGCAGTACTTC. Protein: CASSPGLAGGSSYEQYF.

The genes are TRBV7-9 and TRBJ1-2; tentatively, D is TRBD1 (6 bases). This CDR3 is built from 14 residues. Trimming removed 5 bases from V and 4 bases from J, with 14 bases in between. Germline V CDR1 and CDR2: SEHNR, FQNEAQ (reference sequence). CDR3 nucleotides: TGTGCCAGCAGCGAGACAGGCTACCCCTATGGCTACACCTTC. Its protein is CASSETGYPYGYTF.

The CDR3 is CASSFTTGGYEQYF. The CDR3 DNA is TGTGCCAGCAGCTTTACCACGGGGGGCTACGAGCAGTACTTC. The chain links TRBV4-2 to TRBJ2-7, with 7 nucleotides matching TRBD2. J was trimmed by 3 bases and V by 5 bases; bases with no gene match: 7. The CDR3 has 14 amino acids. From germline, CDR1 is LGHNA and CDR2 YNFKEQ.

This chain connects TRBV24-1 to TRBJ2-3; TRBD2 agrees at 9 bases. This CDR3 is 14 amino acids long. V was clipped by 9 bases and J by 4 bases; unmatched bases: 7. The germline V gene has CDR1 KGHDR and CDR2 SFDVKD. The CDR3 DNA sequence: TGTGCCACCGCGAGGGGACTAGCAGCAGATACGCAGTATTTT. Its protein is CATARGLAADTQYF.

In the case of this clone: Relative to the germline gene, one junction end is altered; a read error may explain this. The gene calls are TRBV18 and TRBJ1-4; D gene unclear. CDR3 length: 12 amino acids. In germline, CDR1 is KGHSH, CDR2 LQKENI. The CDR3 here is CASSRTDEKLFF. CDR3 nucleotides: TGTGCCAGCTCACGTACCGATGAAAAACTTTTTTTT.

The chain is built from TRBV5-1 and TRBJ2-1; TRBD1 might be the D (6 bases). Trimming pared 0 bases from V and 4 bases from J, leaving 14 bases between. In germline, CDR1 is SGHRS, CDR2 YFSETQ. This CDR3 has 16 amino acids. The CDR3 sequence is CASSLGGQMGYNEQFF. CDR3 nucleotide sequence: TGCGCCAGCAGCTTGGGAGGACAGATGGGTTACAATGAGCAGTTCTTC. The full variable domain, rest sourced from reference TRBV5-1 and TRBJ2-1, is KAGVTQTPRYLIKTRGQQVTLSCSPISGHRSVSWYQQTPGQGLQFLFEYFSETQRNKGNFPGRFSGRQFSNSRSEMNVSTLELGDSALYLCASSLGGQMGYNEQFFGPGTRLTVL.

The rearrangement joins TRBV7-2 to TRBJ2-1; 7 bases are shared with TRBD1. V lost 5 bases to trimming and J lost 14 bases; unmatched junction nucleotides: 12. The CDR3 is made up of 13 amino acids. Germline V gene sequence: CDR1 SGHTA, CDR2 FQGNSA. CDR3 nucleotides: TGTGCCAGCAGCGTCGCCATGACAGGGAGCAAGTTCTTC. It encodes CASSVAMTGSKFF.

V and J are TRBV23-1 and TRBJ1-2, with D possibly matching TRBD1 (6 bases). TRBV23-1 falls under the ORF class, with uncertain function. This CDR3 comprises 14 residues. With 6 bases removed from V and 0 bases from J, the gap between germline ends came to 11 bases. The CDR3 spells CASRGTLSNYGYTF. The DNA of the CDR3 is TGCGCCAGCAGAGGGACACTTTCTAACTATGGCTACACCTTC.

The chain joins TRBV5-1 to TRBJ2-1; 9 nucleotides agree with TRBD2. This CDR3 comprises 15 residues. Germline CDR1 is SGHRS and CDR2 is YFSETQ. V shed 4 bases and J 2 bases; nucleotides not matched to a gene: 4. Here the CDR3 reads CASSRRTSAYNEQFF. CDR3 nucleotides: TGCGCCAGCAGCCGTAGGACTAGCGCCTACAATGAGCAGTTCTTC. The variable domain in full, with the rest retrieved from reference TRBV5-1 and TRBJ2-1, is KAGVTQTPRYLIKTRGQQVTLSCSPISGHRSVSWYQQTPGQGLQFLFEYFSETQRNKGNFPGRFSGRQFSNSRSEMNVSTLELGDSALYLCASSRRTSAYNEQFFGPGTRLTVL.

V is TRBV27 and J is TRBJ1-2, with 9 bases identical to TRBD1. The CDR3 runs 15 residues. Germline V gene lookup returns CDR1 MNHEY and CDR2 SMNVEV (reference sequence). V was clipped by 4 bases and J by 4 bases; unmatched bases: 7. The CDR3 sequence: CASSSRTGAIYGYTF. The DNA for the CDR3 is TGTGCCAGCAGTTCCAGGACAGGGGCGATCTATGGCTACACCTTC.

This clone appeared once. This chain connects TRBV7-9 to TRBJ2-7; 12 bases fit TRBD2. With V trimmed by 4 bases and J by 0 bases, 1 base remained unmatched. The CDR3 runs 15 residues. Germline V CDR1 and CDR2: SEHNR, FQNEAQ (reference sequence). In nucleotides, the CDR3 is TGTGCCAGCAGCTCGACTAGCGGGGGCTCCTACGAGCAGTACTTC. It specifies CASSSTSGGSYEQYF.

The chain is built from TRBV5-6 and TRBJ2-1, with D tentatively TRBD2 (6 bases). The CDR3 loop spans 14 amino acids. Germline CDR1 and CDR2: SGHDT and YYEEEE. V was cut by 5 bases and J by 4 bases, with 13 bases left in between. This chain's CDR3 is CASRARGNYNEQFF. In DNA, the CDR3 is TGTGCCAGCAGGGCTCGGGGGAATTACAATGAGCAGTTCTTC.

The chain employs TRBV5-6 and TRBJ2-7, with D possibly being TRBD2 (5 bases). V lost 4 bases and J lost 3, with 20 bases in between. This CDR3 has 16 amino acids. Germline V gene data show CDR1 as SGHDT and CDR2 as YYEEEE. In DNA, the CDR3 is TGTGCCAGCAGCCTGACTGGGGTCGAGGGAGTCTACGAGCAGTACTTC. It translates to CASSLTGVEGVYEQYF.

The V and J genes are TRBV20-1 and TRBJ1-2, with D uncertain. The CDR3 is 8 amino acids. Germline V gene data show CDR1 as DFQATT and CDR2 as SNEGSKA (reference sequence). Trimming stripped 5 bases from V and 8 bases from J, with 3 bases between. Written as DNA, the CDR3 is TGCAGTGCTCTGGGCTACACCTTC. Translated: CSALGYTF.

The gene calls are TRBV7-9 and TRBJ1-2; 7 bases map to TRBD1. The CDR3 contains 15 residues. Looked up from germline, CDR1 is SEHNR and CDR2 is FQNEAQ (reference sequence). V gave up 2 bases and J gave up 6 bases; unmatched junction bases: 9. The CDR3: CASSLRQGFMDGYTF. CDR3 nucleotide sequence: TGTGCCAGCAGCTTACGACAGGGATTTATGGATGGCTACACCTTC.

This chain uses TRBV12-5 with TRBJ1-2; 7 positions match TRBD1. Germline V gene data show CDR1 as LGHNT and CDR2 as FRNRAP. Trimming took 0 bases from V and 5 from J; bases not matched to a gene: 0. This CDR3 comprises 13 residues. The CDR3 here is CASGLVTGYGYTF. The DNA for the CDR3 is TGTGCTAGTGGTTTGGTGACAGGGTATGGCTACACCTTC.

This clone was found a few times. The chain employs TRBV7-9 and TRBJ2-7; D unresolved. This CDR3 comprises 12 residues. Trimming shortened V by 6 bases and J by 2 bases, and 8 bases separated the two germline ends. The germline gives CDR1 SEHNR, CDR2 FQNEAQ (reference sequence). CDR3 nucleotides: TGTGCCAGCAGTTTTGTTACCTACGAGCAGTACTTC. Amino acid sequence: CASSFVTYEQYF.

The J gene is TRBJ1-5, the V gene TRBV2; D possibly corresponds to TRBD1 (6 bases). V lost 6 bases and J 4 bases, leaving 13 bases between the germline ends. The germline V gene has CDR1 SNHLY and CDR2 FYNNEI. The CDR3 sequence is 14 residues long. The CDR3 region has the DNA TGTGCCAGCAGAGCTACCGACAGGAATCAGCCCCAGCATTTT. Protein: CASRATDRNQPQHF.